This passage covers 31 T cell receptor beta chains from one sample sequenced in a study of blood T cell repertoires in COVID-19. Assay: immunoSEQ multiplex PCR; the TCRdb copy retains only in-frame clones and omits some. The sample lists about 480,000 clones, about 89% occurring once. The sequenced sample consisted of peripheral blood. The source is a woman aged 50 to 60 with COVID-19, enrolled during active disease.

The CDR3 sequence is CASSVAHGGSGPEAFF. The CDR3 nucleotides read TGTGCCAGCAGCGTAGCTCATGGGGGGTCGGGCCCTGAAGCTTTCTTT. The chain has TRBV9 and TRBJ1-1; TRBD1 might be the D (5 bases). Germline-derived CDR1 and CDR2 are SGDLS and YYNGEE. The CDR3 has 16 residues. V lost 0 bases and J 6 bases, leaving 18 bases between the germline ends.

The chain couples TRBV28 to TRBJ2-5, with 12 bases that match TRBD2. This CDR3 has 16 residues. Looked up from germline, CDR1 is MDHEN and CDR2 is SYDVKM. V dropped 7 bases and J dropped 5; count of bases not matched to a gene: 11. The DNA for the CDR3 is TGTGCCAGCACTAAACTGAGGCTAGCGGGGGGGGAGACCCAGTACTTC. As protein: CASTKLRLAGGETQYF. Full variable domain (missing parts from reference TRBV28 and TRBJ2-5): DVKVTQSSRYLVKRTGEKVFLECVQDMDHENMFWYRQDPGLGLRLIYFSYDVKMKEKGDIPEGYSVSREKKERFSLILESASTNQTSMYLCASTKLRLAGGETQYFGPGTRLLVL.

CDR3 residues: CASRMSTGRDEQYF. CDR3 sequence (DNA): TGCGCCAGCAGGATGTCAACAGGGAGGGACGAGCAGTACTTC. This rearrangement joins TRBV5-1 to TRBJ2-7; D perhaps matches TRBD2 (7 bases). The CDR3 runs to 14 residues. Trimming stripped 5 bases from V and 5 bases from J, with 17 bases between. CDR1 is SGHRS, CDR2 YFSETQ, per germline.

The CDR3 is CASSYSGGQGNEKLFF. The CDR3 nucleotides are TGTGCCAGCAGTTACTCGGGGGGACAGGGTAATGAAAAACTGTTTTTT. This chain joins TRBV6-5 and TRBJ1-4, with 9 bases matching TRBD1. The germline CDR1 and CDR2 sequences are MNHEY and SVGAGI. The CDR3 length is 16 residues. J gave up 4 bases and V 0 bases, and 3 bases lay outside the gene matches.

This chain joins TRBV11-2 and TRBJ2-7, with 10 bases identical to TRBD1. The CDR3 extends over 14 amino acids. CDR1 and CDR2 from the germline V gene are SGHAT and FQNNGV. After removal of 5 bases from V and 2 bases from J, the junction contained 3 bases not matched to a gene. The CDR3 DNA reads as TGTGCCAGCAGCATAGGGACAGGGGCCTACGAGCAGTACTTC. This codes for CASSIGTGAYEQYF.

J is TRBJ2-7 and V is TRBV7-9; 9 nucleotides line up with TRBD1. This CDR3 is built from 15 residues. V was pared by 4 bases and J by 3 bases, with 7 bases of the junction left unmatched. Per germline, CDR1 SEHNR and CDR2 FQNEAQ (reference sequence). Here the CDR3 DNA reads TGTGCCAGCAGCTCTAAGCCGGGACAGGGCTACGAGCAGTACTTC. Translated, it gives CASSSKPGQGYEQYF. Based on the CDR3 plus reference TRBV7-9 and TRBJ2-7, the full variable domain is DTGVSQNPRHKITKRGQNVTFRCDPISEHNRLYWYRQTLGQGPEFLTYFQNEAQLEKSRLLSDRFSAERPKGSFSTLEIQRTEQGDSAMYLCASSSKPGQGYEQYFGPGTRLTVT.

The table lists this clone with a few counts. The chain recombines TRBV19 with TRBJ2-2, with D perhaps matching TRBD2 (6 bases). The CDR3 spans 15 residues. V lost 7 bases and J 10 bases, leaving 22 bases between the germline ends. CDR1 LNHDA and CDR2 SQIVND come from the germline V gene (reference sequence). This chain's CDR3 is CASTAGTGDFLELFF. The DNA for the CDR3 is TGTGCCAGTACCGCCGGGACGGGGGACTTTTTGGAGCTGTTTTTT.

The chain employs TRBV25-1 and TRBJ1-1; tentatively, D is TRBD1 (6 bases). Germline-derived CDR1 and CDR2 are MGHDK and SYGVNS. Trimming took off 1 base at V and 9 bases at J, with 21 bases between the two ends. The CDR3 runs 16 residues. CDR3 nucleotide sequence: TGTGCCAGCAGTGAATTTAATGACAGGTTAGGAGGAAAAGCTTTCTTT. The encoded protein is CASSEFNDRLGGKAFF.

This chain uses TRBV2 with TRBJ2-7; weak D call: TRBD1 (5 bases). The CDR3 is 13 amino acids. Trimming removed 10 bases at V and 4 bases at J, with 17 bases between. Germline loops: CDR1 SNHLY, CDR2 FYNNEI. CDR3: CATETDTPYEQYF. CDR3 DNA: TGTGCCACCGAGACAGATACACCTTACGAGCAGTACTTC.

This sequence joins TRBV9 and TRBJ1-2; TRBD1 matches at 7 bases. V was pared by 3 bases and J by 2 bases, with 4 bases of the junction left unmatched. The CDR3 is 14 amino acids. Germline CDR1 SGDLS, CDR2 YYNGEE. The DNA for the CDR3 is TGTGCCAGCAGCGGGAGGGGGCGGAACTATGGCTACACCTTC. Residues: CASSGRGRNYGYTF.

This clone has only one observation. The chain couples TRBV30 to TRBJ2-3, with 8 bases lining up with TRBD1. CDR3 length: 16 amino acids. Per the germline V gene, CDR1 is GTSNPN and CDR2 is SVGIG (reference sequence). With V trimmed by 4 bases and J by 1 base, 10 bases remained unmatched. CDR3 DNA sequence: TGTGCCTGGAACCCTCGGAGGGGACAGGGCACAGATACGCAGTATTTT. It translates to CAWNPRRGQGTDTQYF.

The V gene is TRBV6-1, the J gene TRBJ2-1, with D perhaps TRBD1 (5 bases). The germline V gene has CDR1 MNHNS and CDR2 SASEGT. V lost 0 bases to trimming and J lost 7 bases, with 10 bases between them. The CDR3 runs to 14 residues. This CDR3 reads CASSEARVRNEQFF. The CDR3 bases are TGTGCCAGCAGTGAAGCCAGGGTGAGGAATGAGCAGTTCTTC.

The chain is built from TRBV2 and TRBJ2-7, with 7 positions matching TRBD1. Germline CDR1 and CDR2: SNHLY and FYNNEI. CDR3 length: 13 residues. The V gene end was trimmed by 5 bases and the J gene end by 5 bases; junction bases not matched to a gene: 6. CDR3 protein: CASSREGADEQYF. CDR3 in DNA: TGTGCCAGCAGTCGTGAGGGGGCCGACGAGCAGTACTTC.

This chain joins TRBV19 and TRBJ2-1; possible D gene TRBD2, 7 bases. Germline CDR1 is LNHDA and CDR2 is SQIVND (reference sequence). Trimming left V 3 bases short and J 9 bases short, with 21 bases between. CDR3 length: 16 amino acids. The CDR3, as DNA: TGTGCCAGTAGTATCGGTGGGGCGGGGGCCCCCCTTGAGCAGTTCTTC. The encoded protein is CASSIGGAGAPLEQFF.

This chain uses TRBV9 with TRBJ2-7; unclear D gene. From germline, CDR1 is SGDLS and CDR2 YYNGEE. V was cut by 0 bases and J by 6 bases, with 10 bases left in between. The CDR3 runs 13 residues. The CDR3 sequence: CASSVGTHGEQYF. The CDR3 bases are TGTGCCAGCAGCGTAGGAACCCACGGCGAGCAGTACTTC.

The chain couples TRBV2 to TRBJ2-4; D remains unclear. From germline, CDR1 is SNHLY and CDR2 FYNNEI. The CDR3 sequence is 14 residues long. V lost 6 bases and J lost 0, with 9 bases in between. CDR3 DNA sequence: TGTGCCAGCAGAAACGAACTAGCCAAAAACATTCAGTACTTC. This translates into CASRNELAKNIQYF. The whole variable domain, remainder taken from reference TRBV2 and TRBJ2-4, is EPEVTQTPSHQVTQMGQEVILRCVPISNHLYFYWYRQILGQKVEFLVSFYNNEISEKSEIFDDQFSVERPDGSNFTLKIRSTKLEDSAMYFCASRNELAKNIQYFGAGTRLSVL.

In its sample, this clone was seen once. CDR3: CASSLRTGEENTQYF. The CDR3 DNA sequence: TGTGCCAGCAGCCTCAGGACAGGGGAGGAGAATACGCAGTATTTT. The genes are TRBV11-3 and TRBJ2-3; 9 bases agree with TRBD1. The CDR3 length is 15 residues. J lost 7 bases, V lost 5 bases, and 10 bases had no gene match. Germline V CDR1 and CDR2: SGHNT, YENEEA.

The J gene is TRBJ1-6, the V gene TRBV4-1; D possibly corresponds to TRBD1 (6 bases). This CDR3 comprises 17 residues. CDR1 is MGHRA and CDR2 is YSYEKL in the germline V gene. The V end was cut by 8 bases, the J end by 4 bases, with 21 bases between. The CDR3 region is CASSPGHPEFYNSPLHF. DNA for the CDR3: TGCGCCAGCTCACCGGGACACCCAGAGTTTTATAATTCACCCCTCCACTTT.

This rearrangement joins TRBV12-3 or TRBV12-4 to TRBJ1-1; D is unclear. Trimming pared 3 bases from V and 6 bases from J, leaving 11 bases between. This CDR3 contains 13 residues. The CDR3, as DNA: TGTGCCAGCAGTTTTGGACCGCGGGCTGAAGCTTTCTTT. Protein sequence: CASSFGPRAEAFF.

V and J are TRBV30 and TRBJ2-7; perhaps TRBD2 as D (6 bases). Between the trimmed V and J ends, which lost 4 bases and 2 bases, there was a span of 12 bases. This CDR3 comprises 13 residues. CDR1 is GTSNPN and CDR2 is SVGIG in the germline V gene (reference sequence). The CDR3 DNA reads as TGTGCCTGGACCGGGCGGGGAACCTACGAGCAGTACTTC. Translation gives CAWTGRGTYEQYF.

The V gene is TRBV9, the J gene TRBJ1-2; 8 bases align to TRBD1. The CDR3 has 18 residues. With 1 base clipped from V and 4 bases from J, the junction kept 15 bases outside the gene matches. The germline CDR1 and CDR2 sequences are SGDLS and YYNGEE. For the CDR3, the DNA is TGTGCCAGCAGCGTAATGGGGGGCAGGGGGCCTAGTGGCTATGGCTACACCTTC. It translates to CASSVMGGRGPSGYGYTF.

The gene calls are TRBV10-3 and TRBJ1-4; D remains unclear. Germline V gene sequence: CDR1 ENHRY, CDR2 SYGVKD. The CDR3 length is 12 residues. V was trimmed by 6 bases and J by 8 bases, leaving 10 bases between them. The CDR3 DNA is TGTGCCATCAGCACATCGGGGGAAAAACTGTTTTTT. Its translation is CAISTSGEKLFF.

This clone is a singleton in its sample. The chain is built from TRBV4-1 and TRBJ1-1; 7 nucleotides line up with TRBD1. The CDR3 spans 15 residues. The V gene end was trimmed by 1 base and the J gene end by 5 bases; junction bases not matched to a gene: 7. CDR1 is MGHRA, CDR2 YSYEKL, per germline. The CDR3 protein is CASSQVGRGKTEAFF. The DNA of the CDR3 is TGCGCCAGCAGCCAAGTAGGCAGGGGGAAAACTGAAGCTTTCTTT.

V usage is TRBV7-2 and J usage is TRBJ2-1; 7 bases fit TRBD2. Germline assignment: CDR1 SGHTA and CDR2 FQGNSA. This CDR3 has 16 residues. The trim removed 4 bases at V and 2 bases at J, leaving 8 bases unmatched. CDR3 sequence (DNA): TGTGCCAGCAGCTCCCCCCGGGACTACCCCTACAATGAGCAGTTCTTC. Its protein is CASSSPRDYPYNEQFF.

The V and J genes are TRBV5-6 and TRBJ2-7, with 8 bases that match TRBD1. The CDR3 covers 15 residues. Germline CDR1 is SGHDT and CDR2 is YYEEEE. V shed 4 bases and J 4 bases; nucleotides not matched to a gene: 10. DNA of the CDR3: TGTGCCAGCAGCCCCTCTGGACAGGGACGGTACGAGCAGTACTTC. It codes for CASSPSGQGRYEQYF.

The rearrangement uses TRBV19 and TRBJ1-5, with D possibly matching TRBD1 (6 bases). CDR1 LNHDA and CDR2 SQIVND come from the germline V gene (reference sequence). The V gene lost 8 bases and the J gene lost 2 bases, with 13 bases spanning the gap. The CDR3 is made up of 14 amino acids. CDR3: CASYRVGGNQPQHF. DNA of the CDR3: TGTGCCAGTTACAGGGTAGGAGGCAATCAGCCCCAGCATTTT.

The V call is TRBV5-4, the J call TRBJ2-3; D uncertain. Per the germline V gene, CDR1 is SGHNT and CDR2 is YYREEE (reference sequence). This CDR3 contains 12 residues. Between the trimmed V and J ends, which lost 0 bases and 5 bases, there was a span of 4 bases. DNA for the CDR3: TGTGCCAGCAGCTTGGATAGAGATACGCAGTATTTT. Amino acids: CASSLDRDTQYF. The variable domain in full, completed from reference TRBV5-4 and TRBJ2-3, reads ETGVTQSPTHLIKTRGQQVTLRCSSQSGHNTVSWYQQALGQGPQFIFQYYREEENGRGNFPPRFSGLQFPNYSSELNVNALELDDSALYLCASSLDRDTQYFGPGTRLTVL.

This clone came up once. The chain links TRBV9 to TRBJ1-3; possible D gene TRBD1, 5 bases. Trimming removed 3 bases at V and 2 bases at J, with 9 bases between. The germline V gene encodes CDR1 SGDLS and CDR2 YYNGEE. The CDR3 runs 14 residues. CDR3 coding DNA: TGTGCCAGCAGCGGGGGCAGGACTGGAAACACCATATATTTT. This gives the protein CASSGGRTGNTIYF.

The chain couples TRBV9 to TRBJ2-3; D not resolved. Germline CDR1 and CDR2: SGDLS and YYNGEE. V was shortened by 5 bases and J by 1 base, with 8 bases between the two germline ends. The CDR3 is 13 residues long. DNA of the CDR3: TGTGCCAGCAGTTCGTCCGGCACAGATACGCAGTATTTT. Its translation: CASSSSGTDTQYF.

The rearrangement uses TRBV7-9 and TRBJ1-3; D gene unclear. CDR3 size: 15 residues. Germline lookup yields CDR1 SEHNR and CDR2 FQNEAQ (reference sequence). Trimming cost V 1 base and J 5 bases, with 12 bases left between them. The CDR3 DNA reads TGTGCCAGCAGCTTAGGGGGAGAAGGGAGAAACACCATATATTTT. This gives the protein CASSLGGEGRNTIYF.

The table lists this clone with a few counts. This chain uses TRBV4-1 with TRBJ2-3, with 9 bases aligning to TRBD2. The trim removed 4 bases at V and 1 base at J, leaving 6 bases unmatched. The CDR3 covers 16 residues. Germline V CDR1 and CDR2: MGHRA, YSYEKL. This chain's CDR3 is CASSPLAGVGTDTQYF. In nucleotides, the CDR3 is TGCGCCAGCAGCCCTTTAGCGGGGGTGGGCACAGATACGCAGTATTTT.